This T cell receptor (beta chain) appears in the sequencing data of a study of blood T cell repertoires in COVID-19. Study background: Italy, Spain and the United States were the sources of the convalescent and acute COVID-19 samples. PBMCs, B-cell-depleted T cells, or T cells provided the cDNA or gDNA that made up the material.

CDR1 KGHSH and CDR2 LQKENI come from the germline V gene. The CDR3 has 16 amino acids. J gave up 2 bases and V 6 bases, and 8 bases lay outside the gene matches. In terms of age and location, participants ranged from roughly 18 to 90 years and lived in about two dozen US areas. Under the authors' procedure: Reference gene primer amplification in the assay estimated nucleated cell counts. Sequencing used immunoSEQ multiplex PCR; TCRdb keeps in-frame clones, though not all of them. V and J calls and clone size come straight from that table; D and trimming were deduced from the DNA. The sample holds 250,000 to 300,000 clones, around 90% seen once.

This chain uses TRBV18 with TRBJ2-1, with TRBD2 identical over 9 bases. The sequencing input was PBMCs or T cells enriched from blood (not recorded which). The TCR originated in a human donor in a cohort exposed to, infected with or recovered from COVID-19 (not recorded which). The donor label of this sample is uncertain. CDR3 DNA sequence: TGTGCCAGCTCTCTTGTACTAGCGGGCACCTACAATGAGCAGTTCTTC. Translating gives CASSLVLAGTYNEQFF.